Listed below are T cell receptor beta chains from one sample, sequenced in a study of blood T cell repertoires in COVID-19. TCRdb's copy holds only in-frame clones and misses some; the assay was immunoSEQ multiplex PCR. The sample yields 250,000 to 350,000 clones, about 80% seen once. Specimen: peripheral blood. The receptor set was obtained from a person between 65 and 79 years old with COVID-19, enrolled during active disease. The CDR3 runs from the conserved cysteine through the conserved F or W. Not all rows give a size; the values are once, few, many and, for expanded clones, a class.

CDR3,length,V,size,J
CASSQDRTGLGGQYF,15,TRBV3-1/TRBV3-2,.,TRBJ2-7
CASSISPLAGTQYF,14,TRBV19,.,TRBJ2-3
CASSLTGVGYNEQFF,15,TRBV5-4,.,TRBJ2-1
CASKYRNTEAFF,12,TRBV19,.,TRBJ1-1
CASSLSSYEQYF,12,TRBV7-8,.,TRBJ2-7
CASSGGPGANVLTF,14,TRBV7-8,.,TRBJ2-6
CSASPGTYNGYTF,13,TRBV20-1,once,TRBJ1-2
CASSQSVHKAEAFF,14,TRBV3-1/TRBV3-2,.,TRBJ1-1
CASSQDRGTFVSYTF,15,TRBV4-3,.,TRBJ1-2
CASTGTGPFSYEQYF,15,TRBV2,.,TRBJ2-7
CASSAPGTGTIGQFF,15,TRBV19,.,TRBJ2-1
CASSQRPPGESGVWKTQYF,19,TRBV3-1/TRBV3-2,.,TRBJ2-5
CASSQGEVRTGGFHGYTF,18,TRBV3-1/TRBV3-2,.,TRBJ1-2
CASSQVPREGYEQYF,15,TRBV3-1/TRBV3-2,.,TRBJ2-7
CASSFKTGAGELFF,14,TRBV7-2,.,TRBJ2-2
CASCPGTGRSNQPQHF,16,TRBV19,.,TRBJ1-5
CASSTDRGRYEQYF,14,TRBV5-4,.,TRBJ2-7
CASSLARWRGREVTGELFF,19,TRBV7-2,once,TRBJ2-2
CASSFWGDNSPLHF,14,TRBV28,.,TRBJ1-6
CASSLVRQAEQFF,13,TRBV11-3,few,TRBJ2-1
CASSPPEVNYGYTF,14,TRBV11-3,.,TRBJ1-2
CASSESTGRTAEAFF,15,TRBV2,.,TRBJ1-1
CASSPTRTGELFF,13,TRBV14,.,TRBJ2-2
CASSQVGQGSYEQYF,15,TRBV14,.,TRBJ2-7
CASSYVGAGQYF,12,TRBV6-2/TRBV6-3,.,TRBJ2-7
CAWSATAYEQYF,12,TRBV30,.,TRBJ2-7
CASSPSGTSVYNEQFF,16,TRBV13,.,TRBJ2-1
CASSLAQGRASYNEQFF,17,TRBV7-2,.,TRBJ2-1
CASSFLAGNEQFF,13,TRBV5-5,.,TRBJ2-1
CASSQLQGISGYTF,14,TRBV4-2,.,TRBJ1-2
CASSLVFSGRNTGELFF,17,TRBV7-2,.,TRBJ2-2
CASSRDRAGELFF,13,TRBV7-9,.,TRBJ2-2
CASSPETGTGTAGGEKLFF,19,TRBV4-1,once,TRBJ1-4
CASSYRSDIPEQFF,14,TRBV6-6,.,TRBJ2-1
CASSQVASGGGFEQFF,16,TRBV3-1/TRBV3-2,.,TRBJ2-1
CSASSARVPGNTIYF,15,TRBV20-1,.,TRBJ1-3
CASSLGGSGSYGYTF,15,TRBV5-4,.,TRBJ1-2
CASSSWGLAGRPSYEQYF,18,TRBV5-1,.,TRBJ2-7
CASSLSGQPRQETQYF,16,TRBV27,.,TRBJ2-5
CASSLLGGEVTDTQYF,16,TRBV5-1,.,TRBJ2-3
CAITQEGGRLEQYF,14,TRBV10-3,.,TRBJ2-7
CASSSMTGREQYF,13,TRBV6-4,.,TRBJ2-7
CASSLGQFSTDTQYF,15,TRBV7-9,few,TRBJ2-3
CASSDSTPLLTGNTIYF,17,TRBV6-4,.,TRBJ1-3
CASSLSARVGSEAFF,15,TRBV3-1/TRBV3-2,.,TRBJ1-1
CASSVQAGGQETQYF,15,TRBV7-3,.,TRBJ2-5
CSASHPSNRQGAMRQPQHF,19,TRBV20-1,.,TRBJ1-5
CSVEDPDIRTDTQYF,15,TRBV29-1,.,TRBJ2-3
CAWSRGVYSGNTIYF,15,TRBV30,.,TRBJ1-3
CASSLSTGGGNTEAFF,16,TRBV5-1,.,TRBJ1-1
CASSPTPVVNNEQFF,15,TRBV6-2/TRBV6-3,.,TRBJ2-1
CASKDFYEQYF,11,TRBV28,.,TRBJ2-7
CASTRDRENEQFF,13,TRBV2,.,TRBJ2-1
CASSTPNRDSPLHF,14,TRBV7-8,.,TRBJ1-6
CAWTGLLNGELFF,13,TRBV30,.,TRBJ2-2